This note documents a single T cell receptor beta chain sequence. Given a far larger clone just one base away, this is likely a sequencing read error. This specimen comes from a study of shared clonotypes between healthy human individuals. This CDR3 has 16 amino acids. CDR1 and CDR2 (germline): MGHDK, SYGVNS. It was 300 to 350 ng DNA, roughly 30,000 T cell genomes, that went into each replicate PCR of unsorted PBMC. Profiled with immunoSEQ multiplex PCR; TCRdb holds only in-frame clones, not every one. The table includes approximately 460,000 clones, over 60% detected once. The chain carries TRBV25-1 and TRBJ2-2; 11 bases line up with TRBD2. The TCR was taken from a woman in her thirties or forties in good health. Some clones in this sample may be carry-over from other donors' samples. The sequencing sample was made of PBMCs. CDR3 nucleotide sequence: TGTACCAGCAGTGGTCGACTAGCGGGATATGCCGGGGAGCTGTTTTTT. Protein sequence: CTSSGRLAGYAGELFF.